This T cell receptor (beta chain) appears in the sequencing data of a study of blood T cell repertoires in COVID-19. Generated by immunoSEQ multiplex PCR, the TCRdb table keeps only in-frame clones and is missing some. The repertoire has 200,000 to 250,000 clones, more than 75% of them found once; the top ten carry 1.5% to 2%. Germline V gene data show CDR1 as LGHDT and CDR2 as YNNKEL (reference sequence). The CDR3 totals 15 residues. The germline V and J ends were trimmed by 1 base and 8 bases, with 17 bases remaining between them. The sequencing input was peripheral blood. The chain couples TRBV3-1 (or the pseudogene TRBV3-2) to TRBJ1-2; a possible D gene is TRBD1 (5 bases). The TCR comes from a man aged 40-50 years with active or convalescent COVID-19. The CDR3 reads CASSQGTQTRFGYTF. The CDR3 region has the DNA TGTGCCAGCAGCCAAGGGACACAGACCCGCTTCGGCTACACCTTC.